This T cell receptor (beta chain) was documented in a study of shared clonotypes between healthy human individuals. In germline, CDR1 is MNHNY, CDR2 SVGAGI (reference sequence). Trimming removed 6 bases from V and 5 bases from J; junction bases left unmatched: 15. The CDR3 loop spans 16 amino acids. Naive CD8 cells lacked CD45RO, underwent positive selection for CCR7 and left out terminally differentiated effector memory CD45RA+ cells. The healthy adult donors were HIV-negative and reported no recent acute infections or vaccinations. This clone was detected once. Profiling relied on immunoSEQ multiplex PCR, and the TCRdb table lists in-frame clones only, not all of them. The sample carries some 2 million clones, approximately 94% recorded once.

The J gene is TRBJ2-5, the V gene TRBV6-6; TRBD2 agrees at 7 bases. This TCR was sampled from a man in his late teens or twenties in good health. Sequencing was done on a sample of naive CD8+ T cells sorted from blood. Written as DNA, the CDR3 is TGTGCCAGCAGCCACGTGGGGAGGGAAGAATCGGAGACCCAGTACTTC. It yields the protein CASSHVGREESETQYF.